The clone carrying this T cell receptor (beta chain) has a single count. Its antigen is still unknown. This entry is derived from a study of blood T cells in healthy people across ages. Study overall: Through template switching, about one barcoded beta molecule was captured per two T cells, as measured in model experiments.

A J-beta primer mix and a sample-barcoded 5' primer were used in a second PCR of about 6 to 12 cycles. Each cDNA molecule received a tag from a template-switch adaptor that had 12 random nucleotides. TCRdb passed the 5' RACE reads through MiXCR, listing each CDR3 protein once. This sample yields roughly 930,000 distinct CDR3 sequences, of which about 48% are seen a single time; roughly an eighth belongs to the top ten. Whole-study findings and limits: Unsorted PBMCs blocked a conclusive comparison of naive and antigen-experienced cells.

The V gene's germline CDR1 is KGHSH and CDR2 LQKENI. V lost 5 bases to trimming and J lost 0 bases, with 14 bases between them. The CDR3 consists of 16 residues. This rearrangement joins TRBV18 to TRBJ2-1, with D possibly being TRBD1 (6 bases). Sequenced material: blood. The sequence was collected from a man in his thirties or forties in good health. The CDR3 is CASSSRRGHSYNEQFF. CDR3 sequence (DNA): TGTGCCAGCTCATCAAGACGGGGACACTCCTACAATGAGCAGTTCTTC.